Below are 2 T cell receptor beta chains sequenced from a single sample in a study of T cells after yellow fever vaccination. From the 5' RACE reads, TCRdb called clonotypes with MiXCR, one entry per CDR3 protein. The profile shows 400,000 or so distinct CDR3 sequences, about 17% of them singletons. Sample: PBMCs, taken before the yellow fever booster vaccination. The receptors here all came from a man between 18 and 29 years old who received the YFV17D yellow fever vaccine.

This clonotype has more than one count but fewer than ten. The DNA for the CDR3 is TGTGCCAGCAGCTTCGTCCACAATGAGCAGTTCTTC. Protein sequence: CASSFVHNEQFF. The rearrangement links TRBV11-2 to TRBJ2-1; D gene uncertain. The germline V and J ends were trimmed by 3 bases and 5 bases, with 5 bases remaining between them. CDR1 and CDR2 from the germline V gene are SGHAT and FQNNGV. The CDR3 has 12 residues.

This clonotype was detected only once. The CDR3, as DNA: TGTGCCAGCAGTGGGGCGCACCGCACAGATACGCAGTATTTT. It codes for CASSGAHRTDTQYF. The chain recombines TRBV28 with TRBJ2-3, with TRBD1 as a possible D gene (5 bases). The CDR3 has 14 amino acids. Germline assignment: CDR1 MDHEN and CDR2 SYDVKM. V lost 5 bases, J lost 1 base, and 10 bases lay in between.